These T cell receptor beta chains were read from a single sample in a study of glioma-infiltrating T cells. TCRdb re-analysed the multiplex PCR reads in MiXCR, keeping a single row per CDR3 protein. The sample records around 350,000 distinct CDR3 sequences, 41% being singletons. Material: glioma tissue, nonneoplastic brain tissue, or PBMCs (not recorded which). These TCRs come from a human donor with low-grade glioma or glioblastoma, undergoing nonglioma brain surgery, or in good health (not recorded which). Both conserved end residues are part of each CDR3. Fields, in order: J gene, V gene, D gene, clone size, CDR3 protein, CDR3 DNA. The D gene is left open where the match is weak. Size values are once, few and many counts, or a class for expanded clones, and some rows have none.

J gene: TRBJ1-1; V gene: TRBV5-1; D gene: TRBD1; clone size: once; CDR3 protein: CASSLGGQGVSEAFF; CDR3 DNA: TGCGCCAGCAGCTTGGGTGGACAGGGGGTTTCTGAAGCTTTCTTT
J gene: TRBJ2-1; V gene: TRBV3-1; D gene: NA; clone size: NA; CDR3 protein: CASSQGQAPYSYNEQFF; CDR3 DNA: TGTGCCAGCAGCCAAGGACAGGCGCCGTACTCCTACAATGAGCAGTTCTTC
J gene: TRBJ2-3; V gene: TRBV28; D gene: TRBD2; clone size: many; CDR3 protein: CASLPSRLAHTDTQYF; CDR3 DNA: TGTGCCAGCCTCCCTTCTAGACTAGCACACACAGATACGCAGTATTTT
J gene: TRBJ1-1; V gene: TRBV6-2/TRBV6-3; D gene: NA; clone size: many; CDR3 protein: CASSYPPGGLNTEAFF; CDR3 DNA: TGTGCCAGCAGTTACCCCCCGGGAGGCCTGAACACTGAAGCTTTCTTT
J gene: TRBJ2-7; V gene: TRBV27; D gene: NA; clone size: many; CDR3 protein: CASSSPGERGSYEQYF; CDR3 DNA: TGTGCCAGCAGTTCGCCAGGGGAGAGGGGTTCCTACGAGCAGTACTTC
J gene: TRBJ1-5; V gene: TRBV19; D gene: NA; clone size: once; CDR3 protein: CASSIRVWDQPQHF; CDR3 DNA: TGTGCCAGTAGTATCCGGGTGTGGGATCAGCCCCAGCATTTT
J gene: TRBJ1-1; V gene: TRBV27; D gene: NA; clone size: many; CDR3 protein: CASSFGGLGNTEAFF; CDR3 DNA: TGTGCCAGCAGTTTTGGGGGGCTGGGGAACACTGAAGCTTTCTTT
J gene: TRBJ2-7; V gene: TRBV25-1; D gene: NA; clone size: NA; CDR3 protein: CASSEGNPSGSPYEQYF; CDR3 DNA: TGTGCCAGCAGTGAAGGCAACCCATCAGGGAGTCCCTACGAGCAGTACTTC
J gene: TRBJ2-5; V gene: TRBV7-2; D gene: TRBD2; clone size: many; CDR3 protein: CASSLTSGIQETQYF; CDR3 DNA: TGTGCCAGCAGCTTGACTAGCGGAATCCAAGAGACCCAGTACTTC
J gene: TRBJ1-1; V gene: TRBV4-2; D gene: NA; clone size: NA; CDR3 protein: CACSQTTGPPAALF; CDR3 DNA: TGTGCCTGCAGCCAAACGACAGGACCCCCCGCCGCTCTCTTT
J gene: TRBJ2-7; V gene: TRBV24-1; D gene: NA; clone size: NA; CDR3 protein: CASITRARAVYEQYF; CDR3 DNA: TGTGCCAGCATTACCCGGGCCCGGGCCGTCTACGAGCAGTACTTC
J gene: TRBJ2-2; V gene: TRBV20-1; D gene: TRBD1; clone size: NA; CDR3 protein: CSARGQGSTGELFF; CDR3 DNA: TGCAGTGCTAGAGGACAGGGGAGCACCGGGGAGCTGTTTTTT
J gene: TRBJ1-2; V gene: TRBV10-3; D gene: NA; clone size: few; CDR3 protein: CAISESGVTPYGYTF; CDR3 DNA: TGTGCCATCAGTGAGTCCGGGGTCACCCCCTATGGCTACACCTTC
J gene: TRBJ2-5; V gene: TRBV7-3; D gene: NA; clone size: NA; CDR3 protein: CASSFGNQETQYF; CDR3 DNA: TGTGCCAGCAGCTTCGGGAATCAAGAGACCCAGTACTTC
J gene: TRBJ1-1; V gene: TRBV6-2/TRBV6-3; D gene: NA; clone size: many; CDR3 protein: CASSQRLENTEAFF; CDR3 DNA: TGTGCCAGCAGTCAGCGACTGGAGAACACTGAAGCTTTCTTT
J gene: TRBJ1-1; V gene: TRBV2; D gene: NA; clone size: many; CDR3 protein: CASSREGSTEAFF; CDR3 DNA: TGTGCCAGCAGTCGGGAGGGGAGCACTGAAGCTTTCTTT
J gene: TRBJ2-5; V gene: TRBV7-9; D gene: NA; clone size: NA; CDR3 protein: CASSLIETQYF; CDR3 DNA: TGTGCCAGCAGCTTAATAGAGACCCAGTACTTC
J gene: TRBJ1-1; V gene: TRBV7-2; D gene: NA; clone size: many; CDR3 protein: CASSSVGTNVGEAFF; CDR3 DNA: TGTGCCAGCAGCTCGGTGGGGACAAACGTCGGTGAAGCTTTCTTT
J gene: TRBJ2-1; V gene: TRBV20-1; D gene: TRBD2; clone size: NA; CDR3 protein: CSARLAGLSYNEQFF; CDR3 DNA: TGCAGTGCTAGATTAGCGGGATTATCCTACAATGAGCAGTTCTTC
J gene: TRBJ2-6; V gene: TRBV7-2; D gene: NA; clone size: NA; CDR3 protein: CASSLGAGSSGANVLTF; CDR3 DNA: TGTGCCAGCAGCTTAGGGGCAGGTTCCTCTGGGGCCAACGTCCTGACTTTC
J gene: TRBJ2-1; V gene: TRBV19; D gene: TRBD2; clone size: once; CDR3 protein: CASSILAGVPEQFF; CDR3 DNA: TGTGCCAGTAGTATACTAGCGGGAGTCCCTGAGCAGTTCTTC
J gene: TRBJ2-1; V gene: TRBV6-6; D gene: TRBD2; clone size: few; CDR3 protein: CASSYGTSTYNEQFF; CDR3 DNA: TGTGCCAGCAGTTACGGGACTAGCACATACAATGAGCAGTTCTTC
J gene: TRBJ2-5; V gene: TRBV7-8; D gene: TRBD1; clone size: many; CDR3 protein: CASSLSNPQGAVETQYF; CDR3 DNA: TGTGCCAGCAGCTTATCCAACCCTCAGGGGGCAGTTGAGACCCAGTACTTC
J gene: TRBJ1-4; V gene: TRBV6-5; D gene: NA; clone size: NA; CDR3 protein: CASSPSGWANEKLFF; CDR3 DNA: TGTGCCAGCAGTCCTTCGGGGTGGGCTAATGAAAAACTGTTTTTT
J gene: TRBJ1-5; V gene: TRBV7-2; D gene: NA; clone size: NA; CDR3 protein: CASSLGGYNQPQRF; CDR3 DNA: TGTGCCAGCAGCTTGGGCGGATACAATCAGCCCCAGCGTTTT
J gene: TRBJ1-2; V gene: TRBV5-1; D gene: NA; clone size: NA; CDR3 protein: CASSLDRVAYGYTF; CDR3 DNA: TGCGCCAGCAGCTTGGATAGGGTAGCCTATGGCTACACCTTC
J gene: TRBJ2-1; V gene: TRBV6-1; D gene: TRBD2; clone size: NA; CDR3 protein: CTSRKGGLGAYNEQSF; CDR3 DNA: TGTACCAGCAGAAAAGGGGGACTAGGAGCCTACAATGAGCAGTCCTTC
J gene: TRBJ1-1; V gene: TRBV6-2/TRBV6-3; D gene: NA; clone size: many; CDR3 protein: CASSTGPGGEAFF; CDR3 DNA: TGTGCCAGCAGTACCGGGCCCGGAGGGGAAGCTTTCTTT
J gene: TRBJ2-7; V gene: TRBV7-9; D gene: NA; clone size: few; CDR3 protein: CASSYSVSLRGPYEQYF; CDR3 DNA: TGTGCCAGCAGTTACAGTGTGAGTTTGAGGGGACCATACGAGCAGTACTTC
J gene: TRBJ2-1; V gene: TRBV7-9; D gene: NA; clone size: NA; CDR3 protein: CASSVLGLAEWNEQFF; CDR3 DNA: TGTGCCAGCAGCGTCTTGGGGTTAGCGGAGTGGAATGAGCAGTTCTTC
J gene: TRBJ1-2; V gene: TRBV28; D gene: NA; clone size: many; CDR3 protein: CASSYRANYGYTF; CDR3 DNA: TGTGCCAGCAGTTACAGGGCGAACTATGGCTACACCTTC
J gene: TRBJ2-7; V gene: TRBV28; D gene: NA; clone size: few; CDR3 protein: CASRVRGEGRLSYEQYF; CDR3 DNA: TGTGCCAGTAGAGTTAGGGGGGAAGGGCGGCTGTCCTACGAGCAGTACTTC
J gene: TRBJ2-5; V gene: TRBV15; D gene: TRBD2; clone size: NA; CDR3 protein: CATSSMREWRETRYF; CDR3 DNA: TGTGCCACCAGCAGTATGCGGGAGTGGCGAGAGACCCGGTACTTC
J gene: TRBJ2-5; V gene: TRBV7-2; D gene: TRBD2; clone size: few; CDR3 protein: CASSLYGTKETQYF; CDR3 DNA: TGTGCCAGCAGCTTATATGGGACTAAAGAGACCCAGTACTTC
J gene: TRBJ1-2; V gene: TRBV5-6; D gene: NA; clone size: NA; CDR3 protein: CASSLGTVGLGYTF; CDR3 DNA: TGTGCCAGCAGCTTGGGGACAGTTGGCCTTGGCTACACCTTC
J gene: TRBJ2-1; V gene: TRBV6-2/TRBV6-3; D gene: TRBD2; clone size: many; CDR3 protein: CASTGRGYNEQFF; CDR3 DNA: TGTGCCAGCACCGGGCGGGGGTACAATGAGCAGTTCTTC
J gene: TRBJ1-3; V gene: TRBV28; D gene: NA; clone size: NA; CDR3 protein: CAITLDSGNTIYF; CDR3 DNA: TGTGCCATCACCCTAGACTCTGGAAACACCATATATTTT
J gene: TRBJ1-2; V gene: TRBV12-3/TRBV12-4; D gene: NA; clone size: NA; CDR3 protein: CASSFNWEEHGYTF; CDR3 DNA: TGTGCCAGCAGTTTTAACTGGGAGGAGCATGGCTACACCTTC
J gene: TRBJ1-1; V gene: TRBV20-1; D gene: TRBD1; clone size: many; CDR3 protein: CSADRAQGAVAFF; CDR3 DNA: TGCAGTGCAGATAGGGCCCAGGGGGCGGTAGCTTTCTTT
J gene: TRBJ2-3; V gene: TRBV15; D gene: TRBD2; clone size: many; CDR3 protein: CATSLHLAVTDTQYF; CDR3 DNA: TGTGCCACCAGCCTCCATCTAGCGGTCACAGATACGCAGTATTTT
J gene: TRBJ1-1; V gene: TRBV29-1; D gene: NA; clone size: NA; CDR3 protein: CSVDTLQAFF; CDR3 DNA: TGCAGCGTTGATACACTCCAAGCTTTCTTT
J gene: TRBJ2-1; V gene: TRBV28; D gene: TRBD2; clone size: few; CDR3 protein: CASGLAAYNEQFF; CDR3 DNA: TGTGCCAGCGGGCTAGCGGCCTACAATGAGCAGTTCTTC
J gene: TRBJ2-1; V gene: TRBV19; D gene: TRBD2; clone size: few; CDR3 protein: CASSIVGPRQAGGRNEQFF; CDR3 DNA: TGTGCCAGTAGTATAGTAGGCCCCAGACAGGCGGGAGGGAGGAATGAGCAGTTCTTC
J gene: TRBJ2-3; V gene: TRBV11-3; D gene: TRBD2; clone size: few; CDR3 protein: CASSKGLGDTDTQYF; CDR3 DNA: TGTGCCAGCAGCAAGGGACTAGGGGACACAGATACGCAGTATTTT
J gene: TRBJ2-3; V gene: TRBV6-8; D gene: TRBD2; clone size: NA; CDR3 protein: CASSYSEQTSGTSTDTQYF; CDR3 DNA: TGTGCCAGCAGTTACTCGGAGCAGACTAGCGGGACAAGCACAGATACGCAGTATTTT
J gene: TRBJ2-7; V gene: TRBV4-1; D gene: NA; clone size: NA; CDR3 protein: CASSQVISEDEQYF; CDR3 DNA: TGCGCCAGCAGCCAAGTTATAAGTGAGGACGAGCAGTACTTC
J gene: TRBJ1-1; V gene: TRBV2; D gene: NA; clone size: NA; CDR3 protein: CASSPTGRLGEAFF; CDR3 DNA: TGTGCCAGCAGCCCCACCGGCAGGCTTGGCGAAGCTTTCTTT
J gene: TRBJ1-2; V gene: TRBV20-1; D gene: NA; clone size: NA; CDR3 protein: CSAPAPARHTLGGYTF; CDR3 DNA: TGCAGTGCTCCGGCCCCAGCCAGGCACACCCTTGGTGGCTACACCTTC
J gene: TRBJ2-1; V gene: TRBV28; D gene: NA; clone size: many; CDR3 protein: CASSPGLAHEQFF; CDR3 DNA: TGTGCCAGCAGCCCAGGGCTAGCCCATGAGCAGTTCTTC
J gene: TRBJ2-7; V gene: TRBV12-3/TRBV12-4; D gene: TRBD1; clone size: NA; CDR3 protein: CASSLRQGAYEQYF; CDR3 DNA: TGTGCCAGCAGTTTAAGACAGGGGGCCTACGAGCAGTACTTC
J gene: TRBJ2-7; V gene: TRBV12-3/TRBV12-4; D gene: NA; clone size: NA; CDR3 protein: CASSSLTLYEQYF; CDR3 DNA: TGTGCCAGCAGTTCACTCACATTGTACGAGCAGTACTTC
J gene: TRBJ2-7; V gene: TRBV6-2/TRBV6-3; D gene: NA; clone size: many; CDR3 protein: CASSYLGQIDYEQYF; CDR3 DNA: TGTGCCAGCAGTTACTTGGGCCAAATCGACTACGAGCAGTACTTC
J gene: TRBJ2-7; V gene: TRBV29-1; D gene: TRBD1; clone size: NA; CDR3 protein: CSVEGGQPHYEQYF; CDR3 DNA: TGCAGCGTTGAAGGGGGACAGCCCCACTACGAGCAGTACTTC
J gene: TRBJ2-7; V gene: TRBV4-3; D gene: NA; clone size: NA; CDR3 protein: CASARDRSYEQYF; CDR3 DNA: TGCGCCAGCGCCCGGGACCGCTCCTACGAGCAGTACTTC